These T cell receptor beta chains were read from a single sample in a study of PD-L1 blockade in urothelial cancer. Clones were read by immunoSEQ multiplex PCR, and TCRdb kept only the in-frame ones, dropping some. The data show tens of thousands of clones, 87% seen once. The material sequenced was PBMCs, taken around atezolizumab (anti-PD-L1) treatment. The receptor set was obtained from a woman aged 60-75 years with urothelial cancer. Both conserved end residues are part of each CDR3. D genes are given only for firm matches. A row's size may be missing; if present it is once, few, many or a size class.

abundance	j_gene	v_gene	d_gene	CDR3aa	CDR3nt
.	TRBJ1-5	TRBV7-3	.	CASSPPQGATNQPQHF	TGTGCCAGCAGCCCGCCACAGGGCGCCACCAATCAGCCCCAGCATTTT
few	TRBJ2-7	TRBV29-1	TRBD2	CSVLAGELTEQYF	TGCAGCGTGCTAGCGGGAGAACTTACCGAGCAGTACTTC
.	TRBJ2-3	TRBV9	TRBD1	CASSAYPGQGMDTQYF	TGTGCCAGCAGCGCATATCCGGGACAGGGGATGGATACGCAGTATTTT
.	TRBJ2-4	TRBV7-9	.	CASSLSMENIQYF	TGTGCCAGCAGCCTGAGTATGGAGAACATTCAGTACTTC
.	TRBJ2-7	TRBV2	TRBD1	CASSIDRVSYEQYF	TGTGCCAGCAGTATTGACAGGGTCTCCTACGAGCAGTACTTC
.	TRBJ2-7	TRBV6-5	TRBD1	CASSYGDRGGEQYF	TGTGCCAGCAGTTACGGTGACAGGGGAGGCGAGCAGTACTTC
.	TRBJ2-7	TRBV7-6	.	CASSPLDRTMGEQYF	TGTGCCAGCAGCCCTTTGGACAGAACGATGGGCGAGCAGTACTTC
.	TRBJ1-4	TRBV2	.	CASREINEKLFF	TGTGCCAGCAGGGAGATTAATGAAAAACTGTTTTTT
.	TRBJ1-3	TRBV2	.	CASGFNSFSGNTIYF	TGTGCCAGCGGATTTAACAGTTTCTCTGGAAACACCATATATTTT
once	TRBJ1-4	TRBV4-3	TRBD1	CASSQPTTGANEKLFF	TGCGCCAGCAGCCAACCTACGACAGGGGCTAATGAAAAACTGTTTTTT
.	TRBJ2-7	TRBV19	TRBD2	CASSFRLAGTFYEQYF	TGTGCCAGTAGTTTCCGACTAGCGGGAACTTTCTACGAGCAGTACTTC
.	TRBJ2-7	TRBV6-5	TRBD2	CASGQRGGRYEQYF	TGTGCCAGCGGGCAGCGGGGGGGCCGGTACGAGCAGTACTTC
once	TRBJ1-6	TRBV6-5	.	CASSYTGAVSDSPLHF	TGTGCCAGCAGTTACACCGGCGCGGTTAGCGACTCACCCCTCCACTTT
.	TRBJ1-3	TRBV18	.	CASSRYRAPSGGNTIYF	TGTGCCAGCTCACGCTACAGGGCCCCCTCAGGTGGAAACACCATATATTTT
medium-sized	TRBJ1-5	TRBV4-3	.	CASSRTSGDPQPQHF	TGCGCCAGCAGCCGGACTAGCGGGGATCCCCAGCCCCAGCATTTT
.	TRBJ2-5	TRBV5-4	TRBD2	CASSSPGLAGPIQETQYF	TGTGCCAGCAGCTCTCCGGGACTAGCGGGCCCCATTCAAGAGACCCAGTACTTC
once	TRBJ2-7	TRBV15	.	CATSRDLTGSSYEQYF	TGTGCCACCAGCAGAGATCTTACAGGGTCCTCCTACGAGCAGTACTTC
.	TRBJ1-2	TRBV6-5	.	CASTSIRRGNYGYTF	TGTGCCAGCACCTCCATAAGACGGGGGAATTATGGCTACACCTTC
.	TRBJ1-2	TRBV10-3	.	CAIGEDGYTF	TGTGCCATCGGGGAGGATGGCTACACCTTC
.	TRBJ2-1	TRBV27	TRBD2	CASSLVAPLAGGWNEQFF	TGTGCCAGCAGTTTAGTCGCCCCTCTAGCGGGGGGGTGGAATGAGCAGTTCTTC
.	TRBJ2-4	TRBV6-6	.	CASSQMSKNIQYF	TGTGCCAGCAGCCAAATGAGCAAAAACATTCAGTACTTC
once	TRBJ1-5	TRBV21-1	.	CASSYGGSGQPQHF	TGTGCCAGCAGCTATGGAGGTTCAGGTCAGCCCCAGCATTTT
.	TRBJ1-1	TRBV29-1	TRBD1	CSVTGSFEAFF	TGCAGCGTGACAGGGAGCTTTGAAGCTTTCTTT
.	TRBJ1-4	TRBV7-6	TRBD1	CASSNTRDSNEKLFF	TGTGCCAGCAGCAACACCCGGGACAGTAATGAAAAACTGTTTTTT
.	TRBJ2-3	TRBV4-3	TRBD2	CASSQVEGGGGTQYF	TGCGCCAGCAGCCAAGTTGAGGGTGGGGGGGGGACGCAGTATTTT
.	TRBJ2-7	TRBV14	.	CASSPQTGLLEQYF	TGTGCCAGCAGCCCCCAGACAGGCTTGCTCGAGCAGTACTTC
.	TRBJ2-5	TRBV5-1	TRBD2	CASSPKRGPQETQYF	TGCGCCAGCAGCCCCAAGCGGGGGCCGCAAGAGACCCAGTACTTC
.	TRBJ1-1	TRBV15	.	CATSRDGLAGPAFF	TGTGCCACCAGCAGGGATGGACTGGCCGGCCCAGCTTTCTTT
.	TRBJ2-3	TRBV5-5	TRBD1	CASSLEQGWTDTQYF	TGTGCCAGCAGCTTGGAACAGGGGTGGACAGATACGCAGTATTTT
few	TRBJ2-7	TRBV19	.	CASSGYRAGPFDEQYF	TGTGCCAGTAGTGGCTACCGGGCAGGGCCCTTTGACGAGCAGTACTTC
.	TRBJ2-7	TRBV4-3	.	CASSGTHTGGLYEQYF	TGCGCCAGCAGCGGGACGCATACGGGGGGCCTCTACGAGCAGTACTTC
.	TRBJ1-5	TRBV18	.	CASSPGRSKPQHF	TGTGCCAGCTCACCGGGCAGAAGCAAGCCCCAGCATTTT
.	TRBJ2-7	TRBV15	TRBD1	CATSSPDRGRYEQYF	TGTGCCACCAGCAGCCCGGACAGGGGGCGATACGAGCAGTACTTC
few	TRBJ2-1	TRBV9	TRBD1	CASSDTEAGGEQFF	TGTGCCAGCAGCGACACTGAGGCAGGGGGTGAGCAGTTCTTC
.	TRBJ1-4	TRBV25-1	TRBD1	CASSEWNPRGRGWEKLFF	TGTGCCAGCAGTGAATGGAACCCCAGGGGGCGCGGATGGGAAAAACTGTTTTTT
.	TRBJ2-1	TRBV5-6	.	CASSLATYNEQFF	TGTGCCAGCAGCTTGGCCACTTACAATGAGCAGTTCTTC
once	TRBJ1-3	TRBV6-5	.	CASSPDSSGNTIYF	TGTGCCAGCAGCCCGGACAGCTCTGGAAACACCATATATTTT
.	TRBJ2-7	TRBV5-6	TRBD1	CASSFPRQGFRREQYF	TGTGCCAGCAGCTTCCCCAGACAGGGCTTTCGACGCGAGCAGTACTTC
.	TRBJ2-7	TRBV7-2	TRBD2	CASSLLAEYEQYF	TGTGCCAGCAGCCTACTAGCGGAGTACGAGCAGTACTTC
.	TRBJ2-5	TRBV7-8	.	CASSLARLATKEPQYF	TGTGCCAGCAGCTTAGCGAGGCTAGCGACGAAGGAACCCCAGTACTTC
.	TRBJ2-3	TRBV11-2	TRBD2	CASSSWTSGNGTDTQYF	TGTGCCAGCAGCTCTTGGACTAGCGGGAATGGGACAGATACGCAGTATTTT
.	TRBJ2-3	TRBV29-1	.	CSVPRVSGTDTQYF	TGCAGCGTTCCTAGAGTGTCGGGCACAGATACGCAGTATTTT